This TCR beta chain comes out of a study of T cell responses to AZD1222 COVID-19 vaccine (dated by TCRdb to the early 2020s). Looking at the study overall: A total of 230 to 250 trial participants underwent TCR sequencing, of whom 200 to 220 had received two doses of AZD1222 and some 25 had received two doses of the MenACWY control vaccine. Enrollment into the trials was organized by age into subgroups of 18-55, 56-69 and 70-plus years, and those subgroups contained about 160, 30 and 59 TCR-sequenced participants, respectively.

As regards this clone: Its antigen is currently not known. The input lacks base qualities; no much larger clone sits a single base away.

Results the study describes overall, beyond this receptor: After two AZD1222 doses, both the breadth and the depth of spike-specific TCRs were significantly higher than at day 0 and than in MenACWY recipients. Participants were mostly white British and included more females than males, and it was suggested by the authors that clonal diversity may have been underestimated. No day 14 peak-response samples were available, so repertoires were characterized only after the peak T cell response. In the small 56-69-year group, the increase in depth fell short of significance, most likely because of low power. The vaccine-associated CD4 TCRs covered the entire spike protein, and the dominant responses fell in regions 160-218 and 743-854. Reportedly, almost half of the unique spike-specific TCRs recognized epitopes lying outside the regions that are mutated in the B.1.351 and B.1.1.7 variants. Conclusions about previously exposed vaccinees are limited, since just a handful of AZD1222 recipients were seropositive for SARS-CoV-2 at baseline.

The CDR3 regions of human TCRbeta chains were analyzed by immunosequencing. As for the authors' bioinformatics: Repertoire TCRs were checked for matches against a reference library of SARS-CoV-2-specific TCRs that had been generated using the MIRA antigen-specificity platform. Breadth was defined as the fraction of unique TCRs that were SARS-CoV-2-associated, and depth was defined as the fraction of total T cells that were SARS-CoV-2-associated. Each spike-specific TCR was assigned to its reactive spike region and to a CD4 or CD8 class using the MIRA data. Log10-transformed breadth and depth values were compared by one-way ANOVA with Sidak's multiple comparisons tests. The table comes from immuneACCESS by way of TCRdb, which keeps in-frame sequences with V and J called. Part of the clones is missing from these tables; in studies checked, under half for an unresolved V gene and the rest for unknown reasons. That table supplies the V and J calls and clone size; D and trimming were determined from the DNA. The sample table contains about 120,000 clones; only one count was recorded for roughly 90% of them. The ten largest clones represent approximately 7.9% of the sample.

This sample's time point label indicates: about 28 days (+/-7) after the second vaccine dose. AZD1222 recipients whose second dose came at about 4 weeks and those whose second dose came at about 12 weeks were combined into one group, since spike-specific TCR depth and breadth did not differ between the two schedules. The vaccinee samples were drawn from two UK trials, COV001 and COV002, one of which was a single-blind randomized controlled phase 2/3 trial testing AZD1222 (ChAdOx1 nCoV-19) in healthy adults. For TCRbeta chain sequencing, PBMC samples from trial participants were taken at day 0 and at day 28 after the second dose. The germline V gene (reference sequence) yields SGHKS for CDR1 and YYEKEE for CDR2. The CDR3 spans 14 residues, from the cysteine through the phenylalanine. Only CDR3 DNA is held: 42 bases, read in frame from base 1. V sheds 0 bases and J sheds 4 bases, leaving 10 bases between their ends.

Recombination linked TRBV5-5 to TRBJ1-1, and perhaps TRBD1 as D gene, on 6 matching bases. Sequenced material: peripheral blood, taken 28 days after the second AZD1222 dose. The receptor was isolated from an adult who received the AZD1222 COVID-19 vaccine. The DNA reads TGTGCCAGCAGCTTGGCGGGAGGGGGCACTGAAGCTTTCTTT. This sequence encodes CASSLAGGGTEAFF. Extended through the reference TRBV5-5 and TRBJ1-1 proteins, this CDR3 yields the full variable domain: DAGVTQSPTHLIKTRGQQVTLRCSPISGHKSVSWYQQVLGQGPQFIFQYYEKEERGRGNFPDRFSARQFPNYSSELNVNALLLGDSALYLCASSLAGGGTEAFFGQGTRLTVV.